These 23 T cell receptor beta chains originate from one sample sequenced in a study of T cell repertoires in cytomegalovirus infection. Each CDR3 protein is one row after TCRdb ran MiXCR on the reads. The data show about 740,000 distinct CDR3 sequences, around 31% seen once. These TCRs are of unknown antigen specificity. The sample consisted of cultured PBMCs, taken from culture after CMV antigen stimulation. The receptors shown here come from a human donor in good health (CMV status not recorded). Some clones in this sample may be carry-over from other donors' samples.

CDR3 bases: TGTGCCAGCAGACCGGGCCACGGCCCCTACGAGCAGTACTTC. Translation: CASRPGHGPYEQYF. This chain uses TRBV7-9 with TRBJ2-7, with D uncertain. From germline, CDR1 is SEHNR and CDR2 FQNEAQ (reference sequence). The CDR3 is made up of 14 amino acids. The V end was cut by 6 bases, the J end by 2 bases, with 14 bases between.

The gene calls are TRBV29-1 and TRBJ2-5; D possibly matches TRBD1 or TRBD2 (6 bases each). This CDR3 is 13 amino acids long. Trimming took 1 base from V and 5 from J, leaving 11 bases between them. Germline loops: CDR1 SQVTM, CDR2 ANQGSEA. The CDR3 loop is CSVEVGGGETQYF. The CDR3, as DNA: TGCAGCGTTGAAGTGGGGGGCGGCGAGACCCAGTACTTC. Variable domain in full (rest from reference TRBV29-1 and TRBJ2-5): SAVISQKPSRDICQRGTSLTIQCQVDSQVTMMFWYRQQPGQSLTLIATANQGSEATYESGFVIDKFPISRPNLTFSTLTVSNMSPEDSSIYLCSVEVGGGETQYFGPGTRLLVL.

This sequence joins TRBV28 and TRBJ1-1; tentatively, D is TRBD1 (5 bases). V lost 6 bases, J lost 2 bases, and 7 bases lay in between. Germline V gives CDR1 MDHEN, CDR2 SYDVKM. This CDR3 has 12 residues. The CDR3 spells CASRTANTEAFF. The CDR3 region has the DNA TGTGCCAGCAGGACAGCAAACACTGAAGCTTTCTTT.

The J gene is TRBJ1-3, the V gene TRBV7-2; 7 bases are a match to TRBD1. V shed 0 bases and J 0 bases; nucleotides not matched to a gene: 5. In germline, CDR1 is SGHTA, CDR2 FQGNSA. The CDR3 contains 17 residues. The CDR3 coding sequence is TGTGCCAGCAGCTTAGCCCACAGGGGCACCTCTGGAAACACCATATATTTT. Translated: CASSLAHRGTSGNTIYF.

This clonotype was found a few times. J is TRBJ2-4 and V is TRBV4-3; 11 bases are a match to TRBD2. After removal of 3 bases from V and 11 bases from J, the junction contained 12 bases not matched to a gene. The CDR3 length is 16 residues. CDR1 and CDR2 from the germline V gene are LGHNA and YSLEER. The CDR3 region has the DNA TGCGCCAGCAGCCAGAACCCAGGGACTAGCGGATACCTTCAGTACTTC. This translates into CASSQNPGTSGYLQYF.

The genes are TRBV4-3 and TRBJ2-7; D is unclear. Trimming took off 1 base at V and 2 bases at J, with 21 bases between the two ends. Germline lookup yields CDR1 LGHNA and CDR2 YSLEER. The CDR3 spans 18 residues. CDR3 nucleotide sequence: TGCGCCAGCAGCCAAGGATTAGGAAACCAAGGAATAGCCTACGAGCAGTACTTC. Its translation: CASSQGLGNQGIAYEQYF.

The chain couples TRBV5-1 to TRBJ2-3, with D perhaps TRBD1 or TRBD2 (5 bases each). Germline V gives CDR1 SGHRS, CDR2 YFSETQ. The CDR3 consists of 16 residues. Trimming cost V 0 bases and J 4 bases, with 15 bases left between them. The CDR3 DNA follows: TGCGCCAGCAGCTTGGCCCGGCCCCCGGGGCCAGATACGCAGTATTTT. It specifies CASSLARPPGPDTQYF. Looking up the rest from reference TRBV5-1 and TRBJ2-3 gives the full variable domain: KAGVTQTPRYLIKTRGQQVTLSCSPISGHRSVSWYQQTPGQGLQFLFEYFSETQRNKGNFPGRFSGRQFSNSRSEMNVSTLELGDSALYLCASSLARPPGPDTQYFGPGTRLTVL.

Many counts were recorded for this clonotype. The V and J genes are TRBV7-9 and TRBJ2-3, with D perhaps TRBD1 or TRBD2 (5 bases each). V lost 6 bases and J lost 3, with 10 bases in between. The CDR3 has 13 amino acids. From germline, CDR1 is SEHNR and CDR2 FQNEAQ (reference sequence). The CDR3 loop reads CASSTGTTDTQYF. The CDR3 nucleotides read TGTGCCAGCAGTACCGGGACGACAGATACGCAGTATTTT. Drawing the rest from reference TRBV7-9 and TRBJ2-3, the complete variable domain is DTGVSQNPRHKITKRGQNVTFRCDPISEHNRLYWYRQTLGQGPEFLTYFQNEAQLEKSRLLSDRFSAERPKGSFSTLEIQRTEQGDSAMYLCASSTGTTDTQYFGPGTRLTVL.

The V call is TRBV3-1, the J call TRBJ1-2; no clear D. With 4 bases removed from V and 2 bases from J, the gap between germline ends came to 14 bases. Germline lookup yields CDR1 LGHDT and CDR2 YNNKEL (reference sequence). There are 15 residues in the CDR3. CDR3 residues: CASSRSPATNYGYTF. CDR3 DNA sequence: TGTGCCAGCAGCCGGTCTCCGGCAACAAACTATGGCTACACCTTC.

This chain links TRBV7-4 with TRBJ2-1; no reliable D call. The CDR3 spans 11 residues. CDR1 and CDR2 (germline): SGHVT, SQSDAQ. Trimming removed 1 base from V and 9 bases from J, with 4 bases in between. The CDR3 coding sequence is TGTGCCAGCAGCTTAGTCCGTGAGCAGTTCTTC. Protein: CASSLVREQFF. The full variable domain, with the rest looked up from reference TRBV7-4 and TRBJ2-1, is GAGVSQSPRYKVAKRGRDVALRCDSISGHVTLYWYRQTLGQGSEVLTYSQSDAQRDKSGRPSGRFSAERPERSVSTLKIQRTEQGDSAVYLCASSLVREQFFGPGTRLTVL.

The table lists this clonotype with a few counts. The chain's CDR3 is CASSPTLGAGGTEAFF. CDR3 nucleotides: TGTGCCAGCAGTCCCACGTTGGGGGCCGGGGGTACTGAAGCTTTCTTT. The rearrangement uses TRBV12-3 or TRBV12-4 and TRBJ1-1, with D possibly matching TRBD1 (6 bases). The CDR3 loop spans 16 amino acids. Trimming pared 5 bases from V and 5 bases from J, leaving 21 bases between.

This chain connects TRBV5-1 to TRBJ1-1; D ambiguous. Germline V gene sequence: CDR1 SGHRS, CDR2 YFSETQ. Trimming removed 1 base at V and 1 base at J, with 11 bases between. There are 15 residues in the CDR3. CDR3 nucleotide sequence: TGCGCCAGCAGCTTGTTTTCCATATCGAACACTGAAGCTTTCTTT. Translated: CASSLFSISNTEAFF.

The table lists this clonotype with a few counts. V usage is TRBV7-6 and J usage is TRBJ2-1; 8 bases line up with TRBD2. CDR1 SGHVS and CDR2 FNYEAQ come from the germline V gene. After removal of 5 bases from V and 2 bases from J, the junction contained 8 bases not matched to a gene. The CDR3 sequence is 16 residues long. CDR3 sequence: CASSPGTGGAYNEQFF. The CDR3 coding sequence is TGTGCCAGCAGCCCGGGAACGGGGGGGGCCTACAATGAGCAGTTCTTC.

The chain carries TRBV12-3 or TRBV12-4 and TRBJ2-7; tentatively, D is TRBD2 (5 bases). Trimming took off 7 bases at V and 2 bases at J, with 12 bases between the two ends. The CDR3 is 13 residues long. The CDR3 region has the DNA TGTGCCAGCACTAGCCCCGGGGCCTACGAGCAGTACTTC. Amino acids: CASTSPGAYEQYF.

This chain uses TRBV7-8 with TRBJ2-7; 7 bases fit TRBD2. CDR3 length equals 17 residues. The V and J ends lost 2 bases and 4 bases, in that order; junction bases with no gene match: 14. Germline CDR1 is SGHVS and CDR2 is FQNEAQ. The CDR3 DNA is TGTGCCAGCAGCTTACCGCCCCCCGGGACTACTCTTTACGAGCAGTACTTC. It yields the protein CASSLPPPGTTLYEQYF.

The chain combines TRBV18 with TRBJ2-3; D not resolved. The germline V gene has CDR1 KGHSH and CDR2 LQKENI. V was clipped by 6 bases and J by 0 bases, with 7 bases between them. CDR3 size: 13 residues. CDR3 in DNA: TGTGCCAGCTCGTGGGCAAGCACAGATACGCAGTATTTT. This codes for CASSWASTDTQYF. The variable domain in full, with the rest retrieved from reference TRBV18 and TRBJ2-3, is NAGVMQNPRHLVRRRGQEARLRCSPMKGHSHVYWYRQLPEEGLKFMVYLQKENIIDESGMPKERFSAEFPKEGPSILRIQQVVRGDSAAYFCASSWASTDTQYFGPGTRLTVL.

This clonotype showed up just a few times. The chain couples TRBV6-2 or TRBV6-3 to TRBJ2-7; tentatively, D is TRBD1 (5 bases). Germline CDR1 MNHEY, CDR2 SVGEGT. V gave up 4 bases and J gave up 9 bases, with 13 bases separating them. The CDR3 has 12 residues. The CDR3 sequence is CASSFLMTVQYF. The CDR3 DNA reads TGTGCCAGCAGTTTCCTAATGACAGTGCAGTACTTC.

Ten or more counts support this clonotype. V gene TRBV7-8 combines with J gene TRBJ2-2; 7 positions agree with TRBD2. This CDR3 region has 18 residues. Germline V gene data show CDR1 as SGHVS and CDR2 as FQNEAQ. Trimming removed 5 bases from V and 5 bases from J; junction bases left unmatched: 17. The CDR3 DNA is TGTGCCAGCAGCCACCCTCGCTTTGCGGGAGTACGGACCGGGGAGCTGTTTTTT. This encodes CASSHPRFAGVRTGELFF. The whole variable domain, filled in from reference TRBV7-8 and TRBJ2-2, reads GAGVSQSPRYKVAKRGQDVALRCDPISGHVSLFWYQQALGQGPEFLTYFQNEAQLDKSGLPSDRFFAERPEGSVSTLKIQRTQQEDSAVYLCASSHPRFAGVRTGELFFGEGSRLTVL.

V is TRBV2 and J is TRBJ2-7; the D gene is possibly TRBD2 (5 bases). CDR1 and CDR2 (germline): SNHLY, FYNNEI. V was trimmed by 5 bases and J by 4 bases, leaving 12 bases between them. The CDR3 contains 13 residues. CDR3 coding DNA: TGTGCCAGCAGTTTCCGGGAAGAGTACGAGCAGTACTTC. Its protein product is CASSFREEYEQYF.

The chain combines TRBV6-1 with TRBJ2-7, with D tentatively TRBD1 (6 bases). V lost 5 bases and J lost 9, with 17 bases in between. This CDR3 is 13 amino acids long. CDR1 and CDR2 (germline): MNHNS, SASEGT. Written as DNA, the CDR3 is TGTGCCAGCAGTCCCGACAGGCATTGGGGGCAGTACTTC. It specifies CASSPDRHWGQYF.

The V and J genes are TRBV4-1 and TRBJ1-2; the D gene is possibly TRBD1 (5 bases). The CDR3 runs 14 residues. CDR1 and CDR2 from the germline V gene are MGHRA and YSYEKL. Trimming cost V 4 bases and J 7 bases, with 16 bases left between them. CDR3: CASSPEVGARGYTF. In DNA, the CDR3 is TGCGCCAGCAGCCCGGAAGTAGGGGCTCGTGGCTACACCTTC.

This clonotype was counted only a few times. The chain joins TRBV7-2 to TRBJ1-2; D unresolved. Deletions cut 5 bases from V and 3 bases from J, with 13 bases between. CDR1 and CDR2 from the germline V gene are SGHTA and FQGNSA. This CDR3 contains 14 residues. The DNA of the CDR3 is TGTGCCAGCAGCCCGAGGTTCGAAGACTATGGCTACACCTTC. Translation gives CASSPRFEDYGYTF. Variable domain in full (rest from reference TRBV7-2 and TRBJ1-2): GAGVSQSPSNKVTEKGKDVELRCDPISGHTALYWYRQSLGQGLEFLIYFQGNSAPDKSGLPSDRFSAERTGGSVSTLTIQRTQQEDSAVYLCASSPRFEDYGYTFGSGTRLTVV.

This clonotype was counted once. The V call is TRBV20-1, the J call TRBJ1-2; D is unclear. The CDR3 runs 13 residues. CDR1 is DFQATT, CDR2 SNEGSKA, per germline (reference sequence). The V and J ends lost 1 base and 3 bases respectively, with 9 bases between them. The CDR3 reads CSARGPAYYGYTF. The CDR3 coding sequence is TGCAGTGCTAGAGGTCCGGCCTACTATGGCTACACCTTC.